Listed below are T cell receptor beta chains from one sample, sequenced in a study of human T cells and chemical hapten exposure. MiXCR, applied by TCRdb to the RACE reads, yields one record per CDR3 protein. The sample comprises tens of thousands of distinct CDR3 sequences, roughly 12% of which are singletons, and around 2% rests with the top ten. This material consisted of whole blood, taken in connection with sensitization to the hapten diphenylcyclopropenone (DPC). These receptor sequences come from a woman between 35 and 50 years old with alopecia areata. Some clones in this sample may be carry-over from other donors' samples. The CDR3 runs from the conserved cysteine through the conserved F or W. A D gene is named only where the DNA matches it firmly. Size is omitted from some rows. Given values are once, few, many or a class for expanded clones.

J | D | V | size | DNA | CDR3
TRBJ2-3 | - | TRBV7-2 | few | TGTGCCAGCAGCCAAGACCGGGGTACGCAGTATTTT | CASSQDRGTQYF
TRBJ2-1 | TRBD1 | TRBV7-6 | - | TGTGCCAGCAGCTTGGGACAGTTTGACAATGAGCAGTTCTTC | CASSLGQFDNEQFF
TRBJ2-1 | - | TRBV7-9 | many | TGTGCCAGCAGCGGGGCGTCTAGGAGGGGCAATGAGCAGTTCTTC | CASSGASRRGNEQFF
TRBJ2-7 | - | TRBV19 | - | TGTGCCAGTAGTAATGCAGGGTTCGCGATACCCCTCTACGAGCAGTACTTC | CASSNAGFAIPLYEQYF
TRBJ1-1 | - | TRBV5-1 | - | TGCGCCAGCAGTTTATCCGGGACAACTAACACTGAAGCTTTCTTT | CASSLSGTTNTEAFF
TRBJ1-1 | - | TRBV24-1 | many | TGTGCCACCAGTGCACCCGGATCGCGTGAAGCTTTCTTT | CATSAPGSREAFF
TRBJ2-2 | - | TRBV7-9 | many | TGTGCCAGCAGCTTAACGTCAGGCTCGAACACCGGGGAGCTGTTTTTT | CASSLTSGSNTGELFF
TRBJ1-1 | - | TRBV6-2/TRBV6-3 | many | TGTGCCAGCACTCCATCACGGCCCACTGAAGCTTTCTTT | CASTPSRPTEAFF
TRBJ2-7 | TRBD1 | TRBV20-1 | - | TGCAGTGCCCCTGGACAGGGGAGATACGAGCAGTACTTC | CSAPGQGRYEQYF
TRBJ1-1 | - | TRBV6-2/TRBV6-3 | many | TGTGCCAGCAGCCACTCATATTCGACGGTGAACACTGAAGCTTTCTTT | CASSHSYSTVNTEAFF
TRBJ1-1 | - | TRBV29-1 | medium-sized | TGCAGCGTCAGGGGCTCGCACACTGAAGCTTTCTTT | CSVRGSHTEAFF
TRBJ2-7 | TRBD2 | TRBV7-2 | - | TGTGCCAGCAGCCCTTCCGGGACTAGCGACGAGCAGTACTTC | CASSPSGTSDEQYF
TRBJ2-3 | - | TRBV30 | few | TGTGCCTGGCGGTACGGTAAAGGGTCAGATACGCAGTATTTT | CAWRYGKGSDTQYF
TRBJ2-1 | - | TRBV30 | many | TGTGCCTGGAGTCACGGGGGCTACAATGAGCAGTTCTTC | CAWSHGGYNEQFF
TRBJ2-5 | - | TRBV7-2 | many | TGTGCCAGCACCTTCATAGAGACCCAGTACTTC | CASTFIETQYF
TRBJ2-7 | TRBD2 | TRBV5-4 | medium-sized | TGTGCCAGCAGCCCCCGGACTAGCGGGAGAAACGAGCAGTACTTC | CASSPRTSGRNEQYF
TRBJ2-3 | - | TRBV29-1 | - | TGCAGCGTTGTGGGGACAGATACGCAGTATTTT | CSVVGTDTQYF
TRBJ2-3 | TRBD2 | TRBV29-1 | - | TGCAGCGTTGGACTAGCGGGAGGATCCGGGCCCACAGATACGCAGTATTTT | CSVGLAGGSGPTDTQYF
TRBJ2-3 | TRBD2 | TRBV7-3 | many | TGTGCCAGCAGGACTAGCGACACAGATACGCAGTATTTT | CASRTSDTDTQYF
TRBJ2-7 | - | TRBV29-1 | many | TGCAGCGTCGCTCGAGACAGCTACGAGCAGTACTTC | CSVARDSYEQYF
TRBJ1-1 | - | TRBV7-9 | many | TGTGCCAGCAGCTTTGTGATGGGACGGAGGGCGGCAGAAGCTTTCTTT | CASSFVMGRRAAEAFF
TRBJ2-7 | TRBD2 | TRBV13 | few | TGTGCCAGCAGCCCACTAGCGGACGGAGGGGTATATGAGCAGTACTTC | CASSPLADGGVYEQYF
TRBJ2-3 | - | TRBV7-2 | many | TGTGCCAGCAGCTTAGAACCACTGTCAGATACGCAGTATTTT | CASSLEPLSDTQYF
TRBJ2-7 | TRBD1 | TRBV6-5 | many | TGTGCCAGCAGCCCGGACAGGCCCCCTGGCTACGAGCAGTACTTC | CASSPDRPPGYEQYF
TRBJ1-6 | - | TRBV12-3/TRBV12-4 | many | TGTGCCAGCACCCTAAACTTGGACAGACTAAATTCACCCCTCCACTTT | CASTLNLDRLNSPLHF
TRBJ2-7 | - | TRBV4-1 | - | TGCGCCAGCAGCCGTGATCTAACTTCCTACGAGCAGTACTTC | CASSRDLTSYEQYF
TRBJ2-1 | TRBD1 | TRBV29-1 | few | TGCAGCACGGGACAGGTGATTAACAATGAGCAGTTCTTC | CSTGQVINNEQFF
TRBJ2-5 | - | TRBV11-2 | - | TGTGCCAGCAGCCGCTGGGGGGAGACCCAGTACTTC | CASSRWGETQYF
TRBJ2-3 | - | TRBV28 | few | TGTGCCAGCAGTTCAAGGGACGGAACGCAGTATTTT | CASSSRDGTQYF
TRBJ1-6 | - | TRBV7-9 | many | TGTGCCAGCAGAAAAGATTCGGACAGAAGAAATTCACCCCTCCACTTT | CASRKDSDRRNSPLHF
TRBJ2-7 | - | TRBV2 | - | TGTGCCAGCAGCCCGGGACATTACCCCTACGAGCAGTACTTC | CASSPGHYPYEQYF
TRBJ1-2 | TRBD1 | TRBV11-2 | many | TGTGCCAGCAGCCCGACAGGGAACTATGGCTACACCTTC | CASSPTGNYGYTF
TRBJ2-3 | - | TRBV6-1 | many | TGTGCCAGCAGTGAACCTCCCGTTCGCACAGATACGCAGTATTTT | CASSEPPVRTDTQYF
TRBJ1-5 | TRBD1 | TRBV15 | few | TGTGCCACCAGCACCATGACAGGGGCCAGCAATCAGCCCCAGCATTTT | CATSTMTGASNQPQHF
TRBJ2-3 | - | TRBV29-1 | many | TGCAGCGTTTACTTGATACTGACAGATACGCAGTATTTT | CSVYLILTDTQYF
TRBJ2-3 | TRBD2 | TRBV6-2/TRBV6-3 | few | TGTGCCAGCGAGCGGGGGGGCGCAGATACGCAGTATTTT | CASERGGADTQYF
TRBJ1-6 | - | TRBV10-3 | many | TGTGCCATCAGAACTACCTATAATTCACCCCTCCACTTT | CAIRTTYNSPLHF
TRBJ1-2 | - | TRBV14 | few | TGTGCCAGCAGCCAATTCAGCTATGGCTACACCTTC | CASSQFSYGYTF
TRBJ2-5 | TRBD1 | TRBV20-1 | many | TGCAGTGCTAGAGACCTAGACAGGGTACCTCAAGAGACCCAGTACTTC | CSARDLDRVPQETQYF
TRBJ2-4 | - | TRBV10-3 | many | TGTGCCATCAGTGAGTCGGGGCAGGGACTAGCCAAAAACATTCAGTACTTC | CAISESGQGLAKNIQYF
TRBJ1-2 | - | TRBV19 | many | TGTGCCAGTAGTCGAAACAGAATGAACGGCTACACCTTC | CASSRNRMNGYTF
TRBJ1-1 | - | TRBV30 | few | TGTGCCTGGAGTCCGAGCTGGGCTGAAGCTTTCTTT | CAWSPSWAEAFF